This TCR beta chain was profiled in a study of T cell repertoires in aging, cancer and after chemotherapy. Study overall: Pre- and post-chemotherapy samples were paired from glioblastoma patients treated with temozolomide-based therapy. General study points: In cancer patients, declining TCR diversity with age involved lost richness and lost evenness.

Rearranged V-D-J TRB sequences were amplified with a mixed TRB-A/B primer pool. TCRdb used MiXCR to reprocess the multiplex PCR reads, holding one entry per CDR3 protein. The repertoire holds thousands of distinct CDR3 sequences, with roughly 26% as singletons. Worth noting for this clonotype: Its antigen is undetermined. A read error may account for a junction end that differs from germline.

This CDR3 is built from 17 residues. CDR1 and CDR2 from the germline V gene are SGHNT and YYREEE (reference sequence). Amplification of TCR beta used genomic DNA extracted from peripheral blood. The chain employs TRBV5-4 and TRBJ2-5; 13 bases map to TRBD2. This clonotype was obtained from a human donor with a solid tumor. The sample comprised blood. CDR3 DNA sequence: TGTGCCAGCAGCCCTCCGGGACTAGCGGGACTCCAAGAGACCCGGTACTTC. Protein product: CASSPPGLAGLQETRYF.